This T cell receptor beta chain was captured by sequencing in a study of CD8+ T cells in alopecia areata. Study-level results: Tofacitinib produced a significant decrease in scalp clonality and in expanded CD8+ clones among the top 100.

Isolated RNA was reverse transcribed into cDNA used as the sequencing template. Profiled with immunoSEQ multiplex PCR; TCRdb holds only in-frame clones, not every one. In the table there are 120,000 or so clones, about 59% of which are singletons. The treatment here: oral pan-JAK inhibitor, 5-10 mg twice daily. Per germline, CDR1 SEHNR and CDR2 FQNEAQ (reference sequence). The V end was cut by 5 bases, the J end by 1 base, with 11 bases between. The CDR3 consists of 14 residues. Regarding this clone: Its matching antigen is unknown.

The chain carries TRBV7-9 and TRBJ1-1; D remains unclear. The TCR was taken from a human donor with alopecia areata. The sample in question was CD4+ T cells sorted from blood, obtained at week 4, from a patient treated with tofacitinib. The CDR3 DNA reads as TGTGCCAGCAGCCACGCGCGGCCGAACACTGAAGCTTTCTTT. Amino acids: CASSHARPNTEAFF.